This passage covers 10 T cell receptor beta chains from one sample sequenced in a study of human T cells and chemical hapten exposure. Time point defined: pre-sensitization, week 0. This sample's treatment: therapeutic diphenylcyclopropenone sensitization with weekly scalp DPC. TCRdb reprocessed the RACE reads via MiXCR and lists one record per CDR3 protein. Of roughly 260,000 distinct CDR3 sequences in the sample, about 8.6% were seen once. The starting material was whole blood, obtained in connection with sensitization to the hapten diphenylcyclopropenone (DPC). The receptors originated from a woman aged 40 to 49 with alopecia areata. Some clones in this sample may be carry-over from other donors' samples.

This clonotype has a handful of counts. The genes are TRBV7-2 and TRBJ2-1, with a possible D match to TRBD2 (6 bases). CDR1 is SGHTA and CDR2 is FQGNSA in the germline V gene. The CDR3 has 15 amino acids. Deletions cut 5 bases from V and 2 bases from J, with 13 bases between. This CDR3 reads CASSRRGDPYNEQFF. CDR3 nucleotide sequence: TGTGCCAGCAGCCGGAGGGGAGACCCCTACAATGAGCAGTTCTTC.

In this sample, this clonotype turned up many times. CDR3 residues: CASSLEQPIYEQYF. The CDR3 DNA reads as TGCGCCAGCAGCTTGGAACAGCCTATCTACGAGCAGTACTTC. The chain has TRBV5-1 and TRBJ2-7; D is unresolved. Germline values: CDR1 SGHRS, CDR2 YFSETQ. The CDR3 is 14 amino acids. With 0 bases removed from V and 3 bases from J, the gap between germline ends came to 10 bases. The complete variable domain, with remaining parts taken from reference TRBV5-1 and TRBJ2-7, reads KAGVTQTPRYLIKTRGQQVTLSCSPISGHRSVSWYQQTPGQGLQFLFEYFSETQRNKGNFPGRFSGRQFSNSRSEMNVSTLELGDSALYLCASSLEQPIYEQYFGPGTRLTVT.

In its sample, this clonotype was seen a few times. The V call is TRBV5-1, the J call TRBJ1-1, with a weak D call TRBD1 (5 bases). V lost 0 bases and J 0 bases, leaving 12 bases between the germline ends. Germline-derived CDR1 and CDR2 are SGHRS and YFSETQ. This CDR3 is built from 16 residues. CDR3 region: CASSLERGILNTEAFF. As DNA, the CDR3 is TGCGCCAGCAGCTTGGAGCGGGGGATCCTGAACACTGAAGCTTTCTTT. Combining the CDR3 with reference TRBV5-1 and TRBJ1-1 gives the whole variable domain KAGVTQTPRYLIKTRGQQVTLSCSPISGHRSVSWYQQTPGQGLQFLFEYFSETQRNKGNFPGRFSGRQFSNSRSEMNVSTLELGDSALYLCASSLERGILNTEAFFGQGTRLTVV.

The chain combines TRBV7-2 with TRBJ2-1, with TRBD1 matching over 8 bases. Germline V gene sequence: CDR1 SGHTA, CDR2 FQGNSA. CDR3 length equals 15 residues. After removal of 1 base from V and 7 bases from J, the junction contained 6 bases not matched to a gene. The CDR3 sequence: CASSLDRRGRNEQFF. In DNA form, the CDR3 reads TGTGCCAGCAGCTTAGATCGCAGGGGGCGAAATGAGCAGTTCTTC. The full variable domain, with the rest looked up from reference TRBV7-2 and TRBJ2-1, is GAGVSQSPSNKVTEKGKDVELRCDPISGHTALYWYRQSLGQGLEFLIYFQGNSAPDKSGLPSDRFSAERTGGSVSTLTIQRTQQEDSAVYLCASSLDRRGRNEQFFGPGTRLTVL.

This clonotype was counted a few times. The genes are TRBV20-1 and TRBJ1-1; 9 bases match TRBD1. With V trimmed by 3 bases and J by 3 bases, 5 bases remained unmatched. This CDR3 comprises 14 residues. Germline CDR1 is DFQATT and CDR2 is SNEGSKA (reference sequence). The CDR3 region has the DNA TGCAGTGCTAGGATCAACAGGGGGCACACTGAAGCTTTCTTT. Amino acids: CSARINRGHTEAFF.

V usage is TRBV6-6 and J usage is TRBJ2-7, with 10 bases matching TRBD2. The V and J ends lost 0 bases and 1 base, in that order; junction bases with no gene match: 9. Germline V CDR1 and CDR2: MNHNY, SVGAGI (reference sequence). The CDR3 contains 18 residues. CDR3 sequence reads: CASSYSISGRALSYEQYF. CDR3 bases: TGTGCCAGCAGTTACTCGATCAGCGGGAGGGCTCTGTCCTACGAGCAGTACTTC.

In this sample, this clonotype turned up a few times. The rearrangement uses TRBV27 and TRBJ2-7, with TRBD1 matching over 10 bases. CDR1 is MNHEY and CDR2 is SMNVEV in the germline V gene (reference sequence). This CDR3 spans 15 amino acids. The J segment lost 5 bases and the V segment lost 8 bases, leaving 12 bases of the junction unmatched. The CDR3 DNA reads TGTGCCAGCTCTCCGCGGACAGGGGGTTTCAACGAGCAGTACTTC. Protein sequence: CASSPRTGGFNEQYF.

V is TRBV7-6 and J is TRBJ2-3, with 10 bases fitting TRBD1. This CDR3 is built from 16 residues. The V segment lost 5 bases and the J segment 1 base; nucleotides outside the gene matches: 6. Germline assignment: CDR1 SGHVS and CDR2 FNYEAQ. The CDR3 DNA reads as TGTGCCAGCAGCAGGCGACAGGGGGCCGGCACAGATACGCAGTATTTT. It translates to CASSRRQGAGTDTQYF.

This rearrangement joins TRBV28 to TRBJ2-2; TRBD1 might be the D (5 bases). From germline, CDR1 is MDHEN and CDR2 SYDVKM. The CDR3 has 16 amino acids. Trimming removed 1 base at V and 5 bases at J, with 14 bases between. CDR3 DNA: TGTGCCAGCAGTTTATACCAGGGTTTCGGGACCGGGGAGCTGTTTTTT. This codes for CASSLYQGFGTGELFF.

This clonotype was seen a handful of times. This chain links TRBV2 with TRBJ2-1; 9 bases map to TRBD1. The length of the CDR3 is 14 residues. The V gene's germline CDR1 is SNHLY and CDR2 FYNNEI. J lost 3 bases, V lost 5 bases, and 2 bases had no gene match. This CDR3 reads CASSKTGGYNEQFF. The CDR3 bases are TGTGCCAGCAGTAAGACAGGGGGCTACAATGAGCAGTTCTTC.